Sequencing of this T cell receptor (beta chain) was carried out in a study of somatic mutations in cytotoxic T cells in rheumatoid arthritis. Study-wide results and limits: Some patients, about an eighth of the roughly 60, had a largest CD8+ clone that exceeded 20% of CD8+ cells. Neither rheumatoid arthritis patients nor age-matched healthy controls had significantly different CD8+ T-cell clonality from the other group.

On this clone: Its antigen is still unknown.

CDR3 length: 13 residues. V was clipped by 0 bases and J by 4 bases, with 4 bases between them. The germline V gene has CDR1 SGHVS and CDR2 FNYEAQ. Positive selection with magnetic beads achieved the isolation of CD4+ and CD8+ cells, followed by a flow cytometry check of purity. Sequenced by immunoSEQ multiplex PCR; TCRdb stores in-frame clones only, minus some. The sample yields fewer than 20,000 clones, about 70% seen once. The rearrangement uses TRBV7-6 and TRBJ1-5, with unresolved D. This clonotype originated in a woman aged 55-70 years in good health. The sample comprised CD8+ T cells sorted from blood. The CDR3 sequence: CASSLAKNQPQHF. DNA for the CDR3: TGTGCCAGCAGCTTAGCCAAGAATCAGCCCCAGCATTTT.